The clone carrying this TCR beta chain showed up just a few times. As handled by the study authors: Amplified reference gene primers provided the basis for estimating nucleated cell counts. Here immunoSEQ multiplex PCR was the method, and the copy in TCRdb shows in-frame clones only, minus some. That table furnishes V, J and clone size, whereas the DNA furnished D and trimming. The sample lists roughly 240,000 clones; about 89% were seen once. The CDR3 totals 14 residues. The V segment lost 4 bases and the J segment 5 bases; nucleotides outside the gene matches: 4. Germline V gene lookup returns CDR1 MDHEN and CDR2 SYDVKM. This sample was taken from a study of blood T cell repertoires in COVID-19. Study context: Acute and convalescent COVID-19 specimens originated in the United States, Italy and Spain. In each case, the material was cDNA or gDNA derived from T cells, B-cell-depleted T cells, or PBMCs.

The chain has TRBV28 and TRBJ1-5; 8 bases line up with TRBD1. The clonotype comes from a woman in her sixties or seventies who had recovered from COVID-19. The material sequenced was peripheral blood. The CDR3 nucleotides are TGTGCCAGCAGTTCCCGACAGGGGCATCAGCCCCAGCATTTT. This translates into CASSSRQGHQPQHF.